The source of this T cell receptor beta chain is a study of blood T cell repertoires in COVID-19. The sample holds a few counts of this clone. Trimming took off 4 bases at V and 5 bases at J, with 5 bases between the two ends. CDR3 length: 12 amino acids. This table comes from immunoSEQ multiplex PCR, and its TCRdb copy is limited to in-frame clones, with some not included. The table lists fewer than 350,000 clones, just under 90% of them singletons. This rearrangement joins TRBV12-3 or TRBV12-4 to TRBJ2-2, with D uncertain. The sequencing input was PBMCs or T cells enriched from blood (not recorded which). This TCR came from a woman in her twenties or thirties with acute COVID-19. This CDR3 reads CASSSLTGELFF. The DNA for the CDR3 is TGTGCCAGCAGTTCCCTAACCGGGGAGCTGTTTTTT.